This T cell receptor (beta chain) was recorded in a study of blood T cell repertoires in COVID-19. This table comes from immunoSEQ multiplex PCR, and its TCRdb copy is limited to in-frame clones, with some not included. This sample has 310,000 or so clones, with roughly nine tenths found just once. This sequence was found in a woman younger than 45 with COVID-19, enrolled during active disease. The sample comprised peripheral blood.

The CDR3 nucleotides are TGCGCCAGCAGCCCCCAACAGGGGATGTACGAGCAGTACTTC. It is translated as CASSPQQGMYEQYF. The chain has TRBV10-1 and TRBJ2-7, with 7 bases matching TRBD1. Trimming at V came to 6 bases and at J to 4 bases, leaving 9 bases not matched to a gene. Germline V CDR1 and CDR2: WNHNN, SYGVQD (reference sequence). The CDR3 has 14 amino acids.